Below, one TCR beta chain is given with its context. Its target is unknown. Trimming cost V 0 bases and J 2 bases, with 10 bases left between them. Germline loops: CDR1 MNHEY, CDR2 SVGAGI. This CDR3 has 15 amino acids. These data belong to a study of vaccination effects on CD4 cells after COVID-19. Study findings and constraints: The study had few convalescent patients and no early post-infection timepoints. Healthy vaccine recipients' vaccine-induced clones were almost all SARS-CoV-2 mono-reactive.

Under the ViraFEST assay, PBMC were stimulated with viral peptide pools so that antigen-specific CD4+ T cells expanded. Sequencing was performed afterwards. Upon completion of approximately ten days in culture, CD4+ T cells were isolated. Nobody among the vaccine recipients had prior SARS-CoV-2 infection (nucleocapsid antibodies were negative). At days 3 and 7, half of the medium was exchanged for IL-2 medium. Assay used: immunoSEQ multiplex PCR; TCRdb lists only in-frame clones, some missing. The table records 25,000 to 35,000 clones, approximately 72% of them present only once. This sequence was found in a human donor who received a COVID-19 vaccine. This specimen consisted of CD4+ T cells from PBMCs cultured with SARS-CoV-2 spike peptides, obtained before COVID-19 vaccination. The chain links TRBV6-5 to TRBJ1-2; a weak D match, TRBD1 (6 bases). For the CDR3, the DNA is TGTGCCAGCAGTTACTCCGGGGGGCCCAACTATGGCTACACCTTC. It yields the protein CASSYSGGPNYGYTF.